This is a list of T cell receptor beta chains from one sample in a study of shared clonotypes between healthy human individuals. Sequenced by immunoSEQ multiplex PCR; TCRdb stores in-frame clones only, minus some. The sample carries about 670,000 clones, roughly 70% recorded once. Sequencing was done on a sample of memory CD4+ T cells sorted from blood. These receptors came from a woman younger than 45 in good health. CDR3s include the opening cysteine and the closing phenylalanine or tryptophan.

j_call v_call cdr3_aa
TRBJ2-3 TRBV6-1 CASSDRSSTDTQYF
TRBJ2-5 TRBV15 CATSRTSGTQETQYF
TRBJ2-7 TRBV29-1 CSVSDQTYEQYF
TRBJ1-5 TRBV5-8 CASSSRGTEYQPQHF
TRBJ2-6 TRBV5-1 CASSLGPSGANVLTF
TRBJ1-5 TRBV7-9 CASSLARQNQPQHF
TRBJ1-1 TRBV2 CASSEAGVMNTEAFF
TRBJ2-2 TRBV28 CASIPRGLAERELFF
TRBJ2-5 TRBV19 CASSNSWASGRKTQYF
TRBJ2-2 TRBV5-4 CASSLLGVWTGELFF
TRBJ2-5 TRBV5-4 CASSWGLAGWETQYF
TRBJ2-1 TRBV19 CASKRDRGYNEQFF
TRBJ2-7 TRBV7-4 CASSPREGSSYEQYF
TRBJ1-2 TRBV7-2 CASSSREAYYGYTF
TRBJ1-5 TRBV5-1 CASSLRDSYNQPQHF
TRBJ2-3 TRBV11-2 CASSLSGQETQYF
TRBJ2-7 TRBV25-1 CASSAETPYEQYF
TRBJ1-4 TRBV18 CASSPNQGEKLFF
TRBJ1-3 TRBV11-2 CASSLDLRLGGNTIYF
TRBJ1-1 TRBV20-1 CSASRQTGAFF
TRBJ1-5 TRBV7-2 CASSLGLNSNQPQHF
TRBJ1-4 TRBV19 CASSTFSTNEKLFF
TRBJ2-1 TRBV29-1 CSASPSGNIEQFF
TRBJ2-7 TRBV27 CASSLSIFLGTGYHEQYF
TRBJ1-3 TRBV7-9 CASSLAQAGAGNTIYF
TRBJ2-7 TRBV12-2 CATISPLGRPTYEQYF
TRBJ2-7 TRBV9 CASSPNTGRTYEQYF
TRBJ2-7 TRBV9 CASSPRGQQGSSYEQYF
TRBJ1-3 TRBV5-4 CASSLAGQGAGNTIYF
TRBJ2-1 TRBV2 CASSEVASTYNEQFF
TRBJ1-5 TRBV28 CASLDPNQPQHF
TRBJ2-1 TRBV4-1 CASSKGLAGIDEQFF